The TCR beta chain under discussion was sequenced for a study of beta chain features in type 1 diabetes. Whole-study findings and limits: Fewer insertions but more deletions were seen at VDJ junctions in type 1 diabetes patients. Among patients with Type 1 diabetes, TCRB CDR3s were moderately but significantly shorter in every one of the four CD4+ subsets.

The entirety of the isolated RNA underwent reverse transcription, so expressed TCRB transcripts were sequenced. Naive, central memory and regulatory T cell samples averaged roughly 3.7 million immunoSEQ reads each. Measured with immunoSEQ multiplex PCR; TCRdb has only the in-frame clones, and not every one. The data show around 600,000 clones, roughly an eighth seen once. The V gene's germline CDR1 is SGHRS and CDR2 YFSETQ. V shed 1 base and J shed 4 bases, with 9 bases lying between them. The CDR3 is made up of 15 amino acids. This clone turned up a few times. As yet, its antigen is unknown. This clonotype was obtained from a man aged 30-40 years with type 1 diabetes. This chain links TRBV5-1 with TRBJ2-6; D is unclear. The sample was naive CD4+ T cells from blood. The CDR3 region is CASSLLGPGANVLTF. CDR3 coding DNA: TGCGCCAGCAGCTTGTTAGGGCCAGGGGCCAACGTCCTGACTTTC.